This entry is about one TCR beta chain. This clone appeared once. Its antigen has not been determined. Base qualities are missing; no much larger clone stands one base away. TCRbeta CDR3 regions were amplified from genomic DNA by means of the immunoSEQ Assay, a bias-controlled multiplex PCR. Turning to the authors' computational methods: Within the assay, amplification of reference gene primers was used to estimate how many nucleated cells each sample contained. To quantify the absolute abundance of each unique TCRbeta CDR3 rearrangement, sequence reads were collapsed and filtered. Productive Simpson clonality was computed per sample as the square root of Simpson's diversity index over productive rearrangements. Drawn from immuneACCESS, this table holds only the in-frame rearrangements with V and J called that TCRdb kept. Clones are partly lost; checked studies trace under half to an unresolved V gene and leave the rest unexplained. V and J calls and clone size are as listed in that table; D and trimming were resolved from the DNA. The table for this sample lists about 300,000 clones; roughly 87% of them were counted only once. Roughly 13% of the sample is held by the ten biggest clonotypes.

These data originate in a study of blood T cell repertoires in COVID-19 (dated by TCRdb to the early 2020s). Background for the entire study: Samples from collaborators originated in the United States, Italy and Spain and spanned both the acute and convalescent phases of COVID-19. A freely available public database, intended as a resource for researchers studying the immune response to SARS-CoV-2, is where the repertoires were released. Subjects who had been exposed to COVID-19, were actively infected with it, or had recovered from it provided the deeply sampled blood TCRbeta repertoires that made up the dataset. The samples were drawn from the first 160 participants of the ongoing ImmuneRACE study and from some 1,300 subjects provided by 6 global collaborators. The material from the prospective study consisted of cDNA or gDNA derived from T cells, B-cell-depleted T cells, or PBMCs. Where available, HLA class I and class II types were taken from metadata supplied by the sample provider and were not determined by assay-based typing. Nearly every sample came with metadata listing a de-identified subject ID, COVID-19 status, age in years and sex.

CDR1 and CDR2 are read off the germline V gene (reference sequence) as LGHDT and YNNKEL. V is clipped by 4 bases and J by 5 bases, and the sequence between their germline boundaries is 11 bases long. The CDR3, from cysteine to phenylalanine, totals 13 residues. Of the read, only the CDR3 DNA is kept; its 39 bases are in frame from base 1. Each collaborating institution followed its own protocols to collect whole blood in K2EDTA tubes. For TCRbeta analysis, collaborators shipped samples as frozen whole blood, isolated PBMCs, or DNA extracted from either of those sample types. Findings and caveats that apply to the study as a whole: The quantity of clinical and demographic metadata differed by source and by participant and was supplied without curation.

This clonotype was obtained from a human donor in a cohort sampled during active COVID-19. The chain is assembled from TRBV3-1 (or the pseudogene TRBV3-2) and TRBJ1-2; the D gene is perhaps TRBD1, on 6 matching bases. The sample consisted of peripheral blood. The base sequence is TGTGCCAGCAGCCCCGACAGGTATTATGGCTACACCTTC. It translates as CASSPDRYYGYTF.